These 14 T cell receptor beta chains share one sample of origin, sequenced in a study of shared clonotypes between healthy human individuals. Data came from immunoSEQ multiplex PCR; TCRdb stores just in-frame clones and leaves some out. Here the sample spans 850,000 to 1,200,000 clones, about 77% being singletons. Source material: memory CD4+ T cells sorted from blood. Subset here: CD45RA-negative fraction. The source is a man aged 18 to 29 in good health.

The gene calls are TRBV7-3 and TRBJ2-2; tentatively, D is TRBD1 (6 bases). The germline V gene encodes CDR1 SGHTA and CDR2 FQGTGA. This CDR3 has 16 amino acids. The germline V and J ends were trimmed by 5 bases and 5 bases, with 18 bases remaining between them. The CDR3 here is CASSVQGTAKTGELFF. Here the CDR3 DNA reads TGTGCCAGCAGCGTACAGGGCACCGCCAAGACCGGGGAGCTGTTTTTT.

This clone was observed many times. The rearrangement uses TRBV11-2 and TRBJ2-6; D ambiguous. The V end lost 4 bases, the J end lost 3 bases, and 10 bases lay between the germline ends. Per the germline V gene, CDR1 is SGHAT and CDR2 is FQNNGV. The CDR3 runs 15 residues. CDR3 DNA: TGTGCCAGCAGCTCCCTTCGGAGTGGGGCCAACGTCCTGACTTTC. Its translation: CASSSLRSGANVLTF.

This clone appeared once. The chain links TRBV7-2 to TRBJ2-1, with D uncertain. V was cut by 4 bases and J by 0 bases, with 10 bases left in between. Germline V gene data show CDR1 as SGHTA and CDR2 as FQGNSA. The CDR3 loop spans 15 amino acids. The CDR3: CASSSSWSSYNEQFF. DNA for the CDR3: TGTGCCAGCAGCTCCTCCTGGAGCTCCTACAATGAGCAGTTCTTC.

V usage is TRBV11-2 and J usage is TRBJ2-3; D possibly corresponds to TRBD2 (6 bases). Germline assignment: CDR1 SGHAT and CDR2 FQNNGV. The CDR3 extends over 15 amino acids. The V end lost 2 bases, the J end lost 2 bases, and 11 bases lay between the germline ends. The CDR3 nucleotides read TGTGCCAGCAGCTTAACCGGGGGAGACACAGATACGCAGTATTTT. It codes for CASSLTGGDTDTQYF.

CDR3 protein: CASSGTTGVNQPQHF. In nucleotides, the CDR3 is TGTGCCAGCAGTGGAACTACAGGAGTCAATCAGCCCCAGCATTTT. This sequence joins TRBV28 and TRBJ1-5; TRBD1 is a possible D gene (5 bases). Germline CDR1 MDHEN, CDR2 SYDVKM. The CDR3 spans 15 residues. V gave up 5 bases and J gave up 3 bases, with 14 bases separating them.

The chain is built from TRBV5-5 and TRBJ2-5, with D possibly being TRBD2 (6 bases). V gave up 4 bases and J gave up 1 base, with 14 bases separating them. This CDR3 is built from 15 residues. CDR1 SGHKS and CDR2 YYEKEE come from the germline V gene (reference sequence). The CDR3 is CASSTRGLLQETQYF. DNA of the CDR3: TGTGCCAGCAGCACAAGGGGACTGCTCCAAGAGACCCAGTACTTC.

The V call is TRBV15, the J call TRBJ2-7, with D perhaps TRBD1 or TRBD2 (5 bases each). Per the germline V gene, CDR1 is LNHNV and CDR2 is YYDKDF (reference sequence). V shed 1 base and J shed 2 bases, with 21 bases lying between them. CDR3 length equals 18 residues. CDR3 DNA sequence: TGTGCCACCAGCAGAGCCCTTGGATTGGGGACGGAGCCCTACGAGCAGTACTTC. Its translation: CATSRALGLGTEPYEQYF.

V is TRBV5-8 and J is TRBJ1-1, with TRBD1 matching 7 bases. V shed 2 bases and J 4 bases; nucleotides not matched to a gene: 5. CDR1 and CDR2 from the germline V gene are SGHTS and YDEGEE. CDR3 size: 14 residues. CDR3 in amino acids: CASSLMYRGTEAFF. CDR3 in DNA: TGTGCCAGCAGCTTAATGTACAGGGGCACTGAAGCTTTCTTT.

In its sample, this clone was seen a few times. The V gene is TRBV27, the J gene TRBJ2-7; D gene unclear. Germline CDR1 is MNHEY and CDR2 is SMNVEV (reference sequence). V was clipped by 0 bases and J by 6 bases, with 15 bases between them. CDR3 length equals 15 residues. CDR3 amino acids: CASSLSKEYPLEQYF. For the CDR3, the DNA is TGTGCCAGCAGTTTATCGAAAGAGTACCCCCTCGAGCAGTACTTC.

This rearrangement joins TRBV5-1 to TRBJ2-5; D is possibly TRBD2 (5 bases). Trimming took 2 bases from V and 0 from J, leaving 17 bases between them. Germline CDR1 is SGHRS and CDR2 is YFSETQ. The CDR3 extends over 17 amino acids. The CDR3 here is CASSLGGTTGYQETQYF. The CDR3 region has the DNA TGCGCCAGCAGCTTAGGTGGAACGACGGGATACCAAGAGACCCAGTACTTC.

This clone showed up many times. The V call is TRBV7-2, the J call TRBJ1-5; D is ambiguous. V was trimmed by 5 bases and J by 6 bases, leaving 11 bases between them. This CDR3 is built from 13 residues. Germline V CDR1 and CDR2: SGHTA, FQGNSA. DNA for the CDR3: TGTGCCAGCAGCCGCGACCCCGGTCAGCCCCAGCATTTT. Translating it yields CASSRDPGQPQHF.

The sample holds many counts of this clone. The rearrangement links TRBV29-1 to TRBJ1-2; D call uncertain. V shed 3 bases and J shed 6 bases, with 17 bases lying between them. Looked up from germline, CDR1 is SQVTM and CDR2 is ANQGSEA. The CDR3 has 14 amino acids. The CDR3 DNA is TGCAGCGTTGATCTGGGCAGTCTCACAAATGGCTACACCTTC. As protein: CSVDLGSLTNGYTF. Looking up the rest from reference TRBV29-1 and TRBJ1-2 gives the full variable domain: SAVISQKPSRDICQRGTSLTIQCQVDSQVTMMFWYRQQPGQSLTLIATANQGSEATYESGFVIDKFPISRPNLTFSTLTVSNMSPEDSSIYLCSVDLGSLTNGYTFGSGTRLTVV.

This chain connects TRBV5-4 to TRBJ2-1, with 7 positions matching TRBD1. V lost 0 bases, J lost 2 bases, and 2 bases stayed unmatched. This CDR3 has 15 amino acids. Per germline, CDR1 SGHNT and CDR2 YYREEE (reference sequence). The CDR3 nucleotides read TGTGCCAGCAGCTTGGTAGACAGGGCCTACAATGAGCAGTTCTTC. Translation gives CASSLVDRAYNEQFF.

This clone was detected a few times. The chain couples TRBV9 to TRBJ1-4, with a tentative D call TRBD1 (5 bases). The CDR3 contains 16 residues. V gave up 4 bases and J gave up 0 bases, with 13 bases separating them. CDR1 is SGDLS, CDR2 YYNGEE, per germline. CDR3 sequence reads: CASSPGGGATNEKLFF. In nucleotides, the CDR3 is TGTGCCAGCAGCCCCGGAGGAGGGGCAACTAATGAAAAACTGTTTTTT. Full variable domain (missing parts from reference TRBV9 and TRBJ1-4): DSGVTQTPKHLITATGQRVTLRCSPRSGDLSVYWYQQSLDQGLQFLIQYYNGEERAKGNILERFSAQQFPDLHSELNLSSLELGDSALYFCASSPGGGATNEKLFFGSGTQLSVL.